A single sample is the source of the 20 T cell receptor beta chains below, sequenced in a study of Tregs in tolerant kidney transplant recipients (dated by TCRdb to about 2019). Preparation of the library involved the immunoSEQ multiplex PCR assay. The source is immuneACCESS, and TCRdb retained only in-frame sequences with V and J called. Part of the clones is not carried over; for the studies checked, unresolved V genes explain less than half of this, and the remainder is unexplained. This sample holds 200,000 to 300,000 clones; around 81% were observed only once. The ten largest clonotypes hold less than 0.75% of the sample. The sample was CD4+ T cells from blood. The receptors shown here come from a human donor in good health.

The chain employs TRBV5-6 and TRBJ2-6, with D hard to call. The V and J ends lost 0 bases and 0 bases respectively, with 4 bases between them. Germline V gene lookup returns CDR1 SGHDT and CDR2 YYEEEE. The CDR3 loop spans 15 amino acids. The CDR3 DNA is TGTGCCAGCAGCTTGGGGGCCTCTGGGGCCAACGTCCTGACTTTC. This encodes CASSLGASGANVLTF.

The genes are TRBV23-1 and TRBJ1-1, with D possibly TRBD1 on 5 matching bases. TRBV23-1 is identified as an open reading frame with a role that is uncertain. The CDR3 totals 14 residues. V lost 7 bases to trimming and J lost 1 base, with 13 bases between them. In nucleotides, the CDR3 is TGCGCCAGCACTCCACGAACAGGGAACACTGAAGCTTTCTTT. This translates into CASTPRTGNTEAFF.

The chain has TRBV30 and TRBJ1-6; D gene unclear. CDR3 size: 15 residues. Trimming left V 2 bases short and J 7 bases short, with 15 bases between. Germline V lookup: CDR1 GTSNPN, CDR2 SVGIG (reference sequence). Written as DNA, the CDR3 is TGTGCCTGGAGTTCAGCTAGGGAGTGGAATTCACCCCTCCACTTT. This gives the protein CAWSSAREWNSPLHF.

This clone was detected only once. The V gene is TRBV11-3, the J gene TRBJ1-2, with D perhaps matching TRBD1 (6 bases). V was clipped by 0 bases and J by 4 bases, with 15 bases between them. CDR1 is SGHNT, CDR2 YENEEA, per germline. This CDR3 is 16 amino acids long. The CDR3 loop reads CASSLEGAKTSYGYTF. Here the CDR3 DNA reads TGTGCCAGCAGCTTAGAGGGGGCCAAGACTTCCTATGGCTACACCTTC. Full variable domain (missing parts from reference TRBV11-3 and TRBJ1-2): EAGVVQSPRYKIIEKKQPVAFWCNPISGHNTLYWYLQNLGQGPELLIRYENEEAVDDSQLPKDRFSAERLKGVDSTLKIQPAELGDSAVYLCASSLEGAKTSYGYTFGSGTRLTVV.

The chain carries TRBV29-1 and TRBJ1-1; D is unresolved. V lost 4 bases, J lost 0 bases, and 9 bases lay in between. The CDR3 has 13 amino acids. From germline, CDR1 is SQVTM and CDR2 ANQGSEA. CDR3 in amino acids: CSVGQAMNTEAFF. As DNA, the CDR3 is TGCAGCGTTGGGCAGGCTATGAACACTGAAGCTTTCTTT.

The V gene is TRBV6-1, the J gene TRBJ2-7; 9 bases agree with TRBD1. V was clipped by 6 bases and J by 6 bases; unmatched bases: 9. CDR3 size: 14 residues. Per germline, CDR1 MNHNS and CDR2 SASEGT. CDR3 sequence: CASSTTGGITEQYF. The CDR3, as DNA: TGTGCCAGCAGCACGACAGGGGGGATAACCGAGCAGTACTTC.

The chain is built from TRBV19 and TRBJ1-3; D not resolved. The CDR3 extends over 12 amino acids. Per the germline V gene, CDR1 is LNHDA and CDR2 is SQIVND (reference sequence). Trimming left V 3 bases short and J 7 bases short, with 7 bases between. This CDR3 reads CASSIPRNTIYF. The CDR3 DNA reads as TGTGCCAGTAGTATCCCACGGAACACCATATATTTT.

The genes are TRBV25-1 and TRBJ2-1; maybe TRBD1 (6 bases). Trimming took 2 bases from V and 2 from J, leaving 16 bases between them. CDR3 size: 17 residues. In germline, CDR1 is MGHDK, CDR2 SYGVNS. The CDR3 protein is CASSETTRGSAYNEQFF. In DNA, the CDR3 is TGTGCCAGCAGTGAAACTACGAGGGGGAGCGCCTACAATGAGCAGTTCTTC.

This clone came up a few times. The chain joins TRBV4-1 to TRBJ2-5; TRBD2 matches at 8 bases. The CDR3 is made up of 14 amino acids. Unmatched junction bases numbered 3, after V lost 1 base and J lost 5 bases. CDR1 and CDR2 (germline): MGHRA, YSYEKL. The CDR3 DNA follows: TGCGCCAGCAGCCAAGGTAGCGGGGAGGAGACCCAGTACTTC. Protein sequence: CASSQGSGEETQYF.

In DNA, the CDR3 is TGTGCCAGTAGTTCCCCCGATCACAGGGTCCAGGAAGAGACCCAGTACTTC. Protein: CASSSPDHRVQEETQYF. This rearrangement joins TRBV19 to TRBJ2-5, with a possible D match to TRBD1 (6 bases). The CDR3 consists of 17 residues. Trimming cost V 5 bases and J 3 bases, with 22 bases left between them. The germline V gene has CDR1 LNHDA and CDR2 SQIVND (reference sequence).

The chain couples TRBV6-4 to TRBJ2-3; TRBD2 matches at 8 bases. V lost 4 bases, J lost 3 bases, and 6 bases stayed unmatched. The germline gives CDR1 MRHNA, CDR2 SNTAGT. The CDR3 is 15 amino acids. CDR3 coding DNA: TGTGCCAGCAGTGCGGGCGCGGGAGGAACAGATACGCAGTATTTT. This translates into CASSAGAGGTDTQYF.

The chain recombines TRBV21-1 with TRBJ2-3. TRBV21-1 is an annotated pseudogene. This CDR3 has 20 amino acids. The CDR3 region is CASSKPGPPMHTARTDTQYF. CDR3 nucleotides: TGTGCCAGCAGCAAACCCGGACCTCCTATGCACACAGCCCGCACAGATACGCAGTATTTT.

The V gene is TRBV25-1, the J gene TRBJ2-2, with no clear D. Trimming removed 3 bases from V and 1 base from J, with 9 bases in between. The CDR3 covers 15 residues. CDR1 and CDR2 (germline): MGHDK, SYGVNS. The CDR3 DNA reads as TGTGCCAGCAGTGACCCCAGGAAGAACACCGGGGAGCTGTTTTTT. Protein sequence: CASSDPRKNTGELFF.

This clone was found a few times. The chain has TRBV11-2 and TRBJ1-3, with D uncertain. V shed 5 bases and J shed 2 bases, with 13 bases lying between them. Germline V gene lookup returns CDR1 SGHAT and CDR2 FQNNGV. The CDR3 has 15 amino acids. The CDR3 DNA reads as TGTGCCAGCAGCGCCTCCGGGCCGCCTGGAAACACCATATATTTT. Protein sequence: CASSASGPPGNTIYF.

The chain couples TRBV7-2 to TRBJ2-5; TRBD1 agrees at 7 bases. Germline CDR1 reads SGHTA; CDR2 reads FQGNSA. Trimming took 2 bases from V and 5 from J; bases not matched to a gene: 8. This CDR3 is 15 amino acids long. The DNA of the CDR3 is TGTGCCAGCAGCTTACCGGGGCAGGGGGTGGAGACCCAGTACTTC. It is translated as CASSLPGQGVETQYF.

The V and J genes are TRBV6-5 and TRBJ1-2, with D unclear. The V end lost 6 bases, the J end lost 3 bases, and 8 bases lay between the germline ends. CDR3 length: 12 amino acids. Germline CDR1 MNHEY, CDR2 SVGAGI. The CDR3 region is CASRNGDYGYTF. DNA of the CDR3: TGTGCCAGCAGAAACGGGGACTATGGCTACACCTTC.

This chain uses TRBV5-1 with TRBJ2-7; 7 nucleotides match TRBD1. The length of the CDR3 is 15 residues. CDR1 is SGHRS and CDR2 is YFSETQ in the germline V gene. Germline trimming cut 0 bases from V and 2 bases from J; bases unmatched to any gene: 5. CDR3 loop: CASSLGATGPYEQYF. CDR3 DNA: TGCGCCAGCAGCTTGGGGGCGACAGGGCCCTACGAGCAGTACTTC.

The CDR3 nucleotides read TGCGCCAGCAGGACGGCCGGGACAGGGTTTGAGAATGAGCAGTTCTTC. This codes for CASRTAGTGFENEQFF. The chain combines TRBV5-1 with TRBJ2-1; TRBD1 aligns across 9 bases. Germline V lookup: CDR1 SGHRS, CDR2 YFSETQ. V lost 5 bases and J lost 7; bases outside the gene matches: 13. The CDR3 spans 16 residues. The whole variable domain, remainder taken from reference TRBV5-1 and TRBJ2-1, is KAGVTQTPRYLIKTRGQQVTLSCSPISGHRSVSWYQQTPGQGLQFLFEYFSETQRNKGNFPGRFSGRQFSNSRSEMNVSTLELGDSALYLCASRTAGTGFENEQFFGPGTRLTVL.

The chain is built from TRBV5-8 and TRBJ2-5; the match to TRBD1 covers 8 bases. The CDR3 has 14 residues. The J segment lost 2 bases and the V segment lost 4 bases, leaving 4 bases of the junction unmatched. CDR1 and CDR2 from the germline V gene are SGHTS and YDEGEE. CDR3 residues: CASSPGQGQETQYF. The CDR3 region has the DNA TGTGCCAGCAGCCCCGGACAGGGACAAGAGACCCAGTACTTC.

CDR3 DNA sequence: TGTGCCAGCACCCCAGGCGGGCCCGAAGCTTTCTTT. Encoded protein: CASTPGGPEAFF. The chain combines TRBV21-1 with TRBJ1-1. TRBV21-1 is classified as a pseudogene. The length of the CDR3 is 12 residues.